The 20 T cell receptor beta chains below were found in one sample sequenced in a study of CD8 T cells in ankylosing spondylitis. No antigens are known for them. TCRdb reprocessed the 5' RACE reads via MiXCR and lists one record per CDR3 protein. The table shows 130,000 or so distinct CDR3 sequences, with roughly 15% occurring only once. Study-wide results and caveats: A TCR beta motif of under 10 highly homologous variants appeared characteristic of ankylosing spondylitis blood.

Sequences were obtained from blood, either unsorted or a sorted T cell fraction (not recorded which). The receptors were gathered from a male donor with ankylosing spondylitis.

Points on this clonotype: A much more abundant neighbour one base away suggests this may be a read error. Since no conserved phenylalanine or tryptophan closes the CDR3, a read error is the likely cause. The CDR3 reads CASSLNREGTEAFS. The CDR3, as DNA: TGCGCCAGCAGCTTAAACAGGGAAGGGACTGAAGCTTTCTCT. The chain links TRBV5-1 to TRBJ1-1; D is possibly TRBD1 (6 bases). V was clipped by 2 bases and J by 5 bases, with 13 bases between them. This CDR3 contains 14 residues. CDR1 and CDR2 (germline): SGHRS, YFSETQ.

The rearrangement joins TRBV5-5 to TRBJ2-7; 10 nucleotides agree with TRBD2. V was pared by 2 bases and J by 6 bases, with 8 bases of the junction left unmatched. Germline loops: CDR1 SGHKS, CDR2 YYEKEE (reference sequence). CDR3 length: 15 amino acids. In DNA form, the CDR3 reads TGTGCCAGCAGCTTTTCGAGCGGGAGGGCCGGCGAGCAGTACTTC. Residues: CASSFSSGRAGEQYF.

This sequence joins TRBV2 and TRBJ1-5, with D possibly matching TRBD1 (5 bases). Germline V gene sequence: CDR1 SNHLY, CDR2 FYNNEI. The CDR3 covers 17 residues. V lost 1 base, J lost 0 bases, and 13 bases lay in between. In DNA form, the CDR3 reads TGTGCCAGCAGTGAAGGGCAGGGTATCCCTAGCAATCAGCCCCAGCATTTT. It is translated as CASSEGQGIPSNQPQHF.

This clonotype has more than one count but fewer than ten. The chain couples TRBV5-6 to TRBJ2-5, with TRBD1 matching over 9 bases. J was trimmed by 0 bases and V by 4 bases; bases with no gene match: 4. The CDR3 runs to 15 residues. Germline CDR1 reads SGHDT; CDR2 reads YYEEEE. In DNA, the CDR3 is TGTGCCAGCAGCCTCGGGACAGGGTACCAAGAGACCCAGTACTTC. Its translation: CASSLGTGYQETQYF.

This clonotype was detected only a few times. The chain is built from TRBV6-4 and TRBJ2-2; D is possibly TRBD1 (6 bases). The germline CDR1 and CDR2 sequences are MRHNA and SNTAGT. CDR3 size: 15 residues. V lost 2 bases and J 2 bases, leaving 9 bases between the germline ends. The CDR3 protein is CASSDGGSNTGELFF. The CDR3 DNA reads TGTGCCAGCAGTGACGGGGGCTCCAACACCGGGGAGCTGTTTTTT.

The sample holds many counts of this clonotype. The chain is built from TRBV29-1 and TRBJ2-1, with D possibly being TRBD2 (5 bases). Trimming pared 7 bases from V and 3 bases from J, leaving 10 bases between. CDR3 length: 12 residues. The germline gives CDR1 SQVTM, CDR2 ANQGSEA. CDR3 amino acids: CSGRRDYNEQFF. The CDR3 coding sequence is TGCAGCGGGCGACGGGACTACAATGAGCAGTTCTTC.

This clonotype was observed a handful of times. The chain links TRBV20-1 to TRBJ2-1; 11 bases agree with TRBD2. V was clipped by 6 bases and J by 8 bases; unmatched bases: 18. The CDR3 runs 17 residues. Germline V gene sequence: CDR1 DFQATT, CDR2 SNEGSKA (reference sequence). The chain's CDR3 is CSAHVSGRGRRSDEQFF. CDR3 DNA: TGCAGTGCCCATGTTAGCGGGAGGGGTCGAAGATCCGATGAGCAGTTCTTC.

V gene TRBV25-1 combines with J gene TRBJ1-2; 8 bases fit TRBD1. From germline, CDR1 is MGHDK and CDR2 SYGVNS. Trimming cost V 0 bases and J 3 bases; bases outside gene matches: 3. The CDR3 consists of 15 residues. CDR3 sequence reads: CASSEYPDRDYGYTF. CDR3 bases: TGTGCCAGCAGTGAATACCCGGACAGGGACTATGGCTACACCTTC.

This clonotype came up a few times. This sequence joins TRBV11-2 and TRBJ2-2, with no clear D. Between the trimmed V and J ends, which lost 6 bases and 7 bases, there was a span of 12 bases. The CDR3 spans 13 residues. Germline V CDR1 and CDR2: SGHAT, FQNNGV. The DNA for the CDR3 is TGTGCCAGCAGGAAATTGGGTGACGGGGAGCTGTTTTTT. Its translation: CASRKLGDGELFF. Looking up the rest from reference TRBV11-2 and TRBJ2-2 gives the full variable domain: EAGVAQSPRYKIIEKRQSVAFWCNPISGHATLYWYQQILGQGPKLLIQFQNNGVVDDSQLPKDRFSAERLKGVDSTLKIQPAKLEDSAVYLCASRKLGDGELFFGEGSRLTVL.

The J gene is TRBJ2-1, the V gene TRBV9; D remains ambiguous. Germline V lookup: CDR1 SGDLS, CDR2 YYNGEE. Trimming removed 0 bases at V and 3 bases at J, with 10 bases between. CDR3 length: 15 residues. The CDR3 DNA follows: TGTGCCAGCAGCGTAGGGTTCCAGGTCTACAATGAGCAGTTCTTC. Its translation: CASSVGFQVYNEQFF.

The chain couples TRBV21-1 to TRBJ2-5. TRBV21-1 is tagged as a pseudogene. This CDR3 has 12 residues. The CDR3 sequence: CASSNLQETQYF. For the CDR3, the DNA is TGTGCCAGCAGCAACCTACAAGAGACCCAGTACTTC.

The chain carries TRBV20-1 and TRBJ2-5; no definite D call. V was cut by 4 bases and J by 1 base, with 10 bases left in between. The CDR3 is 13 amino acids. CDR1 and CDR2 from the germline V gene are DFQATT and SNEGSKA (reference sequence). CDR3 coding DNA: TGCAGTGCTACGGATAATCGCCAAGAGACCCAGTACTTC. Translation: CSATDNRQETQYF.

The CDR3, as DNA: TGCGCCAGCAGCCAAGTCAGGGGAGACTATGGCTACACCTTC. This gives the protein CASSQVRGDYGYTF. The chain links TRBV4-1 to TRBJ1-2, with a tentative D call TRBD1 (6 bases). V lost 1 base, J lost 3 bases, and 9 bases lay in between. The CDR3 length is 14 residues. Germline CDR1 is MGHRA and CDR2 is YSYEKL.

The V and J genes are TRBV7-9 and TRBJ2-7; no firm D call. The CDR3 covers 13 residues. Trimming took off 6 bases at V and 4 bases at J, with 13 bases between the two ends. In germline, CDR1 is SEHNR, CDR2 FQNEAQ (reference sequence). This CDR3 reads CASSPPGPYEQYF. The CDR3 region has the DNA TGTGCCAGCAGTCCACCCGGGCCGTACGAGCAGTACTTC.

The chain combines TRBV29-1 with TRBJ1-2; D call uncertain. V was clipped by 2 bases and J by 8 bases, with 21 bases between them. Germline values: CDR1 SQVTM, CDR2 ANQGSEA. The CDR3 length is 15 residues. DNA of the CDR3: TGCAGCGTTGAATGGACCAGCGCAGAAAAGAGGGGCTACACCTTC. This translates into CSVEWTSAEKRGYTF.

This chain connects TRBV4-3 to TRBJ2-2; 8 bases align to TRBD2. The CDR3 spans 16 residues. Unmatched junction bases numbered 5, after V lost 2 bases and J lost 3 bases. The V gene's germline CDR1 is LGHNA and CDR2 YSLEER. The CDR3 coding sequence is TGCGCCAGCAGCCAAACATACGGGAGGGACACCGGGGAGCTGTTTTTT. This sequence encodes CASSQTYGRDTGELFF.

This clonotype occurred a few times. V and J are TRBV29-1 and TRBJ2-5; 7 bases align to TRBD1. Trimming at V came to 5 bases and at J to 0 bases, leaving 6 bases not matched to a gene. The germline gives CDR1 SQVTM, CDR2 ANQGSEA. The CDR3 runs to 14 residues. The DNA of the CDR3 is TGCAGCGTTTCCGGGACAGTGTACCAAGAGACCCAGTACTTC. Residues: CSVSGTVYQETQYF. The whole variable domain, filled in from reference TRBV29-1 and TRBJ2-5, reads SAVISQKPSRDICQRGTSLTIQCQVDSQVTMMFWYRQQPGQSLTLIATANQGSEATYESGFVIDKFPISRPNLTFSTLTVSNMSPEDSSIYLCSVSGTVYQETQYFGPGTRLLVL.

The chain carries TRBV7-3 and TRBJ2-1; a possible D gene is TRBD2 (6 bases). Between the trimmed V and J ends, which lost 2 bases and 4 bases, there was a span of 18 bases. The CDR3 contains 17 residues. From germline, CDR1 is SGHTA and CDR2 FQGTGA. In DNA form, the CDR3 reads TGTGCCAGCAGCTTAGCCCCCGGGACTGGGATATACAATGAGCAGTTCTTC. Translated: CASSLAPGTGIYNEQFF.

This chain connects TRBV4-3 to TRBJ2-7; D ambiguous. V lost 1 base and J 3 bases, leaving 7 bases between the germline ends. The CDR3 consists of 13 residues. CDR1 and CDR2 from the germline V gene are LGHNA and YSLEER. The CDR3 loop reads CASSQGAGYEQYF. Written as DNA, the CDR3 is TGCGCCAGCAGCCAAGGTGCCGGCTACGAGCAGTACTTC.

This clonotype was seen a handful of times. The V and J genes are TRBV28 and TRBJ2-5, with 8 bases matching TRBD2. The V and J ends lost 6 bases and 5 bases, in that order; junction bases with no gene match: 26. The length of the CDR3 is 20 residues. Germline V CDR1 and CDR2: MDHEN, SYDVKM. Here the CDR3 DNA reads TGTGCCAGCAGCTCCGGACAGCCGGGACTAGTAGTCCTGGATCCGGAGACCCAGTACTTC. It translates to CASSSGQPGLVVLDPETQYF.